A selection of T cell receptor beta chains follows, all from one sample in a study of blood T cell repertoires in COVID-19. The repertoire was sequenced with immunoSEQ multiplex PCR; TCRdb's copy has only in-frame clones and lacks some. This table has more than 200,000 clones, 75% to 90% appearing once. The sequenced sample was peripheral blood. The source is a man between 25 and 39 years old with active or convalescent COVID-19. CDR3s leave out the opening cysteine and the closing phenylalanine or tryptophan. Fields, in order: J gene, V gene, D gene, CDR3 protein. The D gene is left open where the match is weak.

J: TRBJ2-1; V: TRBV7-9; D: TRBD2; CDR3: ASSLPPAGGNEQF
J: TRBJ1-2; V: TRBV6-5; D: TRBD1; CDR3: ASGPDRGGYGYT
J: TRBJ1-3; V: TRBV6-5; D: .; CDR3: ASSYSSGHSRNTIY
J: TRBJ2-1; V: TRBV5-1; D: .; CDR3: ASSFGNSYNEQF
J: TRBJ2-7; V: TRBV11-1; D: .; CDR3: ASSSVASRSYEQY
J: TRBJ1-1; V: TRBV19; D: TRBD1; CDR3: ASSGSTGPGTEAF
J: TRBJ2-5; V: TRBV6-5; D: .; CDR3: ASSSQGAETQY
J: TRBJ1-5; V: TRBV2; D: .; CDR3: ASSEYKNRVDQPQH
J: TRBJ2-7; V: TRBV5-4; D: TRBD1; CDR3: ASSSGTGTREQY
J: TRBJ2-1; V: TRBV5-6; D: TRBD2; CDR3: ASSWAAGGPTNEQF
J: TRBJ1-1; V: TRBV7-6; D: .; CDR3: ASSLAPLSLMNTEAF
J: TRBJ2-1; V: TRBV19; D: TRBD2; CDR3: ASSRLAGGTEQF
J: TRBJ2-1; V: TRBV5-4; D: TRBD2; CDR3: ASSSWQLAGGPDEQF
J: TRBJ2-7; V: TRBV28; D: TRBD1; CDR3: ASTTPGTGGYEQY
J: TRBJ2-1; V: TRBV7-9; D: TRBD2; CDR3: ASSLAGDNEQF
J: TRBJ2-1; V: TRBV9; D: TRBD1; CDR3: ASSVGDSANEQF
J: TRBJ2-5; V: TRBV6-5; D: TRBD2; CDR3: ASSKGLYQETQY